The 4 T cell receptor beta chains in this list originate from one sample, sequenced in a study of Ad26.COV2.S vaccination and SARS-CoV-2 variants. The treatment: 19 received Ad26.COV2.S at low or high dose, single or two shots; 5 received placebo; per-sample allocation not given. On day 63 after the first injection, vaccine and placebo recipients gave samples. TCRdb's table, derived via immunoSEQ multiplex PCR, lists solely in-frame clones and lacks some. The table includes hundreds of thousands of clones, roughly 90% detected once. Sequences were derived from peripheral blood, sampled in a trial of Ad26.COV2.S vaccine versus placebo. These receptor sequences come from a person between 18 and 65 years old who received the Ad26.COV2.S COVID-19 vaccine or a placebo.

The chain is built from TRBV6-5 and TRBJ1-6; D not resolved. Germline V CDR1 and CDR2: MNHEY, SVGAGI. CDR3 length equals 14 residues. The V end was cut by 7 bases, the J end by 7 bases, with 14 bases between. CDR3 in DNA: TGTGCCAGCACCCGGGGTTTGGGGAATTCACCCCTCCACTTT. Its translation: CASTRGLGNSPLHF.

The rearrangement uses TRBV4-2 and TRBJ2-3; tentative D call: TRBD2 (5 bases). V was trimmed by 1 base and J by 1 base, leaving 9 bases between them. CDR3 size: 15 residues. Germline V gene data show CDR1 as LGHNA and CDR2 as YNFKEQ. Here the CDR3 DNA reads TGTGCCAGCAGCCAAGGCGGAGGCCGCACAGATACGCAGTATTTT. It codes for CASSQGGGRTDTQYF.

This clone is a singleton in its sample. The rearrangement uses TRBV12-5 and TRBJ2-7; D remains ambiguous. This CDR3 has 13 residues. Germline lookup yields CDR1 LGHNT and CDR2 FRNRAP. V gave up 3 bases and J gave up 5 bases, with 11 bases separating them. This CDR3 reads CASGLSHLDEQYF. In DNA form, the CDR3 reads TGTGCTAGTGGTTTAAGCCACCTAGACGAGCAGTACTTC.

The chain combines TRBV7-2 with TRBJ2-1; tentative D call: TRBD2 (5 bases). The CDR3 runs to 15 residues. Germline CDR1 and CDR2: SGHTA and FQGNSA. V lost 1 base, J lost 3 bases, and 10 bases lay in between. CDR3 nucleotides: TGTGCCAGCAGCTTAGGAGGGCTCAGCTACAATGAGCAGTTCTTC. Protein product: CASSLGGLSYNEQFF.